This T cell receptor beta chain was captured in a study of radiotherapy plus CTLA-4 blockade in lung cancer. Findings and caveats of the study: Per reports, early blood T cell clone dynamics, plus interferon-beta, forecast response most strongly.

V lost 0 bases and J 7 bases, leaving 7 bases between the germline ends. Germline CDR1 and CDR2: SGHRS and YFSETQ. The CDR3 runs to 13 residues. This table comes from immunoSEQ multiplex PCR, and its TCRdb copy is limited to in-frame clones, with some not included. The sample includes about 70,000 clones, around 80% of them seen just once. Focal radiation and CTLA-4 blockade (ipilimumab) were tested in chemo-refractory metastatic non-small-cell lung cancer patients. Of note for this clone: Its specificity is not known.

The clonotype was recovered from a human donor with non-small cell lung cancer who had a complete response to radiotherapy plus ipilimumab. The source material was peripheral blood, sampled from a patient treated with radiotherapy plus ipilimumab. The rearrangement links TRBV5-1 to TRBJ2-2; D ambiguous. The CDR3, as DNA: TGCGCCAGCAGCTTGGAGGCAGGCGGGGAGCTGTTTTTT. The encoded protein is CASSLEAGGELFF. Variable domain in full (rest from reference TRBV5-1 and TRBJ2-2): KAGVTQTPRYLIKTRGQQVTLSCSPISGHRSVSWYQQTPGQGLQFLFEYFSETQRNKGNFPGRFSGRQFSNSRSEMNVSTLELGDSALYLCASSLEAGGELFFGEGSRLTVL.